This T cell receptor (beta chain) came from a study of early T cells in non-severe SARS-CoV-2 infection. Study as a whole: From unsorted whole blood, bulk RNA was sequenced, and the chains remained unpaired.

Unique molecular identifiers were added to individual cDNA molecules. In TCRdb, the 5' RACE reads were re-called with MiXCR into one record per CDR3 protein. The table has about 58,000 distinct CDR3 sequences, around 12% seen once. This clonotype was recorded many times. Antigen: not known. From germline, CDR1 is MNHEY and CDR2 SMNVEV (reference sequence). V dropped 3 bases and J dropped 10 bases, with 13 bases sitting between them. There are 13 residues in the CDR3. General observations from the study: Matches to VDJdb favored anti-spike CD8 responses and missed private and CD4 specificities.

Sequenced: whole blood. This chain connects TRBV27 to TRBJ2-4; unclear D gene. The receptor was isolated from an adult who was a healthcare worker with PCR-confirmed SARS-CoV-2 infection or an uninfected control (not recorded which). The CDR3 DNA follows: TGTGCCAGCAGTTTCCCCCTTTCTGGGATTCAGTACTTC. Translation: CASSFPLSGIQYF.